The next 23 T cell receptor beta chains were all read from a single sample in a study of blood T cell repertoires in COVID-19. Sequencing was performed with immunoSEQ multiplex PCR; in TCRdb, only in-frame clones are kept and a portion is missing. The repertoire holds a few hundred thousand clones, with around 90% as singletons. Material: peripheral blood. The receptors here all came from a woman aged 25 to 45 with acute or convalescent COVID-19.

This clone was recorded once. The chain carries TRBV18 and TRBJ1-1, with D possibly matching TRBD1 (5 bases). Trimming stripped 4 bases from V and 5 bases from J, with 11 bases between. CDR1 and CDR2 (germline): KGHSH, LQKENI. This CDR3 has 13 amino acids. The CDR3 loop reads CASSHPGGTEAFF. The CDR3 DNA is TGTGCCAGCTCACACCCTGGGGGGACTGAAGCTTTCTTT.

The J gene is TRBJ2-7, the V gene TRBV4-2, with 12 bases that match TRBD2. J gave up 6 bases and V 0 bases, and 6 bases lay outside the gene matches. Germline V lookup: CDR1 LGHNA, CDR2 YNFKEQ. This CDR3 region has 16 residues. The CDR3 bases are TGTGCCAGCAGCCAAGACTCGACTAGCGGGAGTGTCGAGCAGTACTTC. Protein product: CASSQDSTSGSVEQYF.

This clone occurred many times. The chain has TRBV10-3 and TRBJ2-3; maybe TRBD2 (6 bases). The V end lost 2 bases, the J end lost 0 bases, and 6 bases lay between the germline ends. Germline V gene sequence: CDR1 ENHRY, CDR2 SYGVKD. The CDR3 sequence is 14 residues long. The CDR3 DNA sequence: TGTGCCATCAGTGAGAGCGGGAGCACAGATACGCAGTATTTT. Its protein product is CAISESGSTDTQYF.

CDR3 sequence reads: CSVQISPGGLSYTF. The CDR3 region has the DNA TGCAGCGTTCAAATTTCGCCGGGAGGGTTGAGCTACACCTTC. This chain links TRBV29-1 with TRBJ1-2, with unresolved D. The CDR3 is 14 residues long. Looked up from germline, CDR1 is SQVTM and CDR2 is ANQGSEA. The V gene lost 5 bases and the J gene lost 9 bases, with 22 bases spanning the gap.

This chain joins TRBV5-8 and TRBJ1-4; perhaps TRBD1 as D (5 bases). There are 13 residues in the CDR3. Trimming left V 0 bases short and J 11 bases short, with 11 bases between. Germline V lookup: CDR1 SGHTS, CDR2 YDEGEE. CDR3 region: CASSLEQEGKLFF. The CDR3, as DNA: TGTGCCAGCAGCTTGGAACAGGAGGGGAAACTGTTTTTT.

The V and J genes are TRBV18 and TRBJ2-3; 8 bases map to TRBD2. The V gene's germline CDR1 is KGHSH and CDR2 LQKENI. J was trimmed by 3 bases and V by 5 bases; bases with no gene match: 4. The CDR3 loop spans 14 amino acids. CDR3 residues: CASSELAATDTQYF. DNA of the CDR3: TGTGCCAGCTCAGAACTAGCGGCTACAGATACGCAGTATTTT.

The CDR3 is CASSFDTGNEKLFF. In nucleotides, the CDR3 is TGTGCCAGCAGCTTCGACACCGGTAATGAAAAACTGTTTTTT. The genes are TRBV5-6 and TRBJ1-4; the D is unclear. In germline, CDR1 is SGHDT, CDR2 YYEEEE. The CDR3 spans 14 residues. Trimming stripped 2 bases from V and 4 bases from J, with 9 bases between.

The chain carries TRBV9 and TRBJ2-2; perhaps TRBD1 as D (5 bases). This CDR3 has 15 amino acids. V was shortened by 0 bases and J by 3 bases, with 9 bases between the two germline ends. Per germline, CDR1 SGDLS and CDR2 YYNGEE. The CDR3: CASSVGGSHTGELFF. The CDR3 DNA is TGTGCCAGCAGCGTAGGGGGCAGCCACACCGGGGAGCTGTTTTTT. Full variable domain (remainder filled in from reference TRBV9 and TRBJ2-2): DSGVTQTPKHLITATGQRVTLRCSPRSGDLSVYWYQQSLDQGLQFLIQYYNGEERAKGNILERFSAQQFPDLHSELNLSSLELGDSALYFCASSVGGSHTGELFFGEGSRLTVL.

The CDR3 loop is CASSWLEEKLFF. CDR3 nucleotides: TGTGCCAGCAGCTGGCTGGAGGAAAAACTGTTTTTT. The gene calls are TRBV7-9 and TRBJ1-4, with no clear D. V was pared by 4 bases and J by 8 bases, with 8 bases between. Per the germline V gene, CDR1 is SEHNR and CDR2 is FQNEAQ (reference sequence). The CDR3 has 12 amino acids.

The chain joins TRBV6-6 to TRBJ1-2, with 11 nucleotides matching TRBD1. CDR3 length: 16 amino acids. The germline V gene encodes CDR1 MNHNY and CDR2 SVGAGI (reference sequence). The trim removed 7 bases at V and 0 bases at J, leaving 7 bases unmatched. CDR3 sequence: CASTGDRGGANYGYTF. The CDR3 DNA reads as TGTGCCAGCACCGGGGACAGGGGGGGAGCTAACTATGGCTACACCTTC.

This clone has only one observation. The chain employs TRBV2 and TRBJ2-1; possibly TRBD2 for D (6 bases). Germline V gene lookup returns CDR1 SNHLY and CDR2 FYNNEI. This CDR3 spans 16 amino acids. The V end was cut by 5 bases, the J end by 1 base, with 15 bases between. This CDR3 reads CASSQKGLLSYNEQFF. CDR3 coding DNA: TGTGCCAGCAGTCAAAAAGGACTACTTTCCTACAATGAGCAGTTCTTC. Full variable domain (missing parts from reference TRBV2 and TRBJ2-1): EPEVTQTPSHQVTQMGQEVILRCVPISNHLYFYWYRQILGQKVEFLVSFYNNEISEKSEIFDDQFSVERPDGSNFTLKIRSTKLEDSAMYFCASSQKGLLSYNEQFFGPGTRLTVL.

CDR3: CASAPRAGAKDTQYF. CDR3 nucleotide sequence: TGCGCCTCTGCCCCTCGGGCGGGGGCTAAAGATACGCAGTATTTT. This chain joins TRBV10-1 and TRBJ2-3; tentatively, D is TRBD2 (7 bases). The V end was cut by 11 bases, the J end by 5 bases, with 23 bases between. This CDR3 is built from 15 residues. Germline V CDR1 and CDR2: WNHNN, SYGVQD (reference sequence).

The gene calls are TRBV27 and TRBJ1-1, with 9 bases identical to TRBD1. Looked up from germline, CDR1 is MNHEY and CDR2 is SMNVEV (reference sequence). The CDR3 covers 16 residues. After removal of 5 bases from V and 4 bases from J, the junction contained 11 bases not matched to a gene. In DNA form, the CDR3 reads TGTGCCAGCAGTCTAACCGGGACAGGGCTAGTCACTGAAGCTTTCTTT. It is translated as CASSLTGTGLVTEAFF.

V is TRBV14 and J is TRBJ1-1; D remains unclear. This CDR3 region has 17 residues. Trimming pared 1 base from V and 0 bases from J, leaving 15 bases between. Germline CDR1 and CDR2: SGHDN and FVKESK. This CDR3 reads CASSQVGTDYMNTEAFF. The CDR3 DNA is TGTGCCAGCAGCCAAGTTGGAACAGACTATATGAACACTGAAGCTTTCTTT.

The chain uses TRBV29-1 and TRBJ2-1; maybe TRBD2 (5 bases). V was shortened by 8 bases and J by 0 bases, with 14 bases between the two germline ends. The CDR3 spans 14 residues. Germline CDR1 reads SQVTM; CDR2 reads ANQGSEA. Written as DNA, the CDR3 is TGCAGCTCAACCATACTAGACTCCTACAATGAGCAGTTCTTC. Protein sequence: CSSTILDSYNEQFF.

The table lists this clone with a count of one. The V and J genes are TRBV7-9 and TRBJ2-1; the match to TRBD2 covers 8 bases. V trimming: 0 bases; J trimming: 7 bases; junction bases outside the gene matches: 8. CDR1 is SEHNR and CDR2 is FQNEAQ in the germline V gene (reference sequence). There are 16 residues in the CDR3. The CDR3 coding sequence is TGTGCCAGCAGCTTAGCTCCAGCGGGAGCTTGGAATGAGCAGTTCTTC. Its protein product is CASSLAPAGAWNEQFF.

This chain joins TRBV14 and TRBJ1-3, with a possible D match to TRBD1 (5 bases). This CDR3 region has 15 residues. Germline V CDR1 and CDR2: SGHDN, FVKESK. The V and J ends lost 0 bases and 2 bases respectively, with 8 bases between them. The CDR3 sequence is CASSQEGLAGNTIYF. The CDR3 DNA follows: TGTGCCAGCAGCCAAGAGGGACTGGCTGGAAACACCATATATTTT.

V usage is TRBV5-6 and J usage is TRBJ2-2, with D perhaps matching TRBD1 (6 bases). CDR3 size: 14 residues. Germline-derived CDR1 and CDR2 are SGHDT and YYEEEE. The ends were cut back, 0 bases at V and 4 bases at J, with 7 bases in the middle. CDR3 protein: CASSLVGGTGELFF. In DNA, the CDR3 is TGTGCCAGCAGCTTGGTAGGGGGCACCGGGGAGCTGTTTTTT.

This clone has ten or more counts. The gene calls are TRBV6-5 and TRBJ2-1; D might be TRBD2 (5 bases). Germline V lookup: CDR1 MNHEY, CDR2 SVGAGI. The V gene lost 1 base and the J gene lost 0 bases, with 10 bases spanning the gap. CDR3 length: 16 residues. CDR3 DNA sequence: TGTGCCAGCAGTTACTTACTAGGGAGCTCCTACAATGAGCAGTTCTTC. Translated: CASSYLLGSSYNEQFF.

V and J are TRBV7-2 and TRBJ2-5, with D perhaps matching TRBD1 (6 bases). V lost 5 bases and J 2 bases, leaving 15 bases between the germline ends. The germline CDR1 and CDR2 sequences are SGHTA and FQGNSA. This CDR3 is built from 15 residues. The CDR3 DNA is TGTGCCAGCAGCCACGGTGGGACAACACAAGAGACCCAGTACTTC. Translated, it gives CASSHGGTTQETQYF.

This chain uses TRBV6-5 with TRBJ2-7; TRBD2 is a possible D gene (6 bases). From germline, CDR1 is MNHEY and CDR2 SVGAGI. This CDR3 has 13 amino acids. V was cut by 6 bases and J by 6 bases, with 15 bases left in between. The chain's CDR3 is CASRTGVTFEQYF. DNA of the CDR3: TGTGCCAGCAGAACGGGAGTTACCTTCGAGCAGTACTTC.

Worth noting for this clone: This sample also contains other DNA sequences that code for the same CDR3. The CDR3 bases are TGTGCCAGCAGTTCAAGGACTAGCGGGAAACGGTTCCACGAGCAGTACTTC. Protein sequence: CASSSRTSGKRFHEQYF. The chain links TRBV6-2 or TRBV6-3 to TRBJ2-7, with TRBD2 matching over 12 bases. This CDR3 has 17 amino acids. V dropped 4 bases and J dropped 5; count of bases not matched to a gene: 12. CDR1 is MNHEY, CDR2 SVGEGT, per germline.

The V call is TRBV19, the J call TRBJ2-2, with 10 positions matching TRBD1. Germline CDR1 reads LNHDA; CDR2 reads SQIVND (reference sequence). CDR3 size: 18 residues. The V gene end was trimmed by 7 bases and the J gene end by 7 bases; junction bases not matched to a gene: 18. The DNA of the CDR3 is TGTGCCAGTATGGGTCGATTCGGACAGGGGGGAGCGGGCGGGGAGCTGTTTTTT. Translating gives CASMGRFGQGGAGGELFF.